This paragraph covers one TCR beta chain sequence. The target antigen is unknown. TCRdb re-called the reads through MiXCR, storing one row per CDR3 protein. The sample records approximately 500,000 distinct CDR3 sequences, about 15% being singletons. The data were obtained in a study of T cell repertoires in cytomegalovirus infection. As for the study in general: Signatures in public TCR beta sequences pointed to both CMV infection and matching HLA type.

V gave up 6 bases and J gave up 5 bases; unmatched junction bases: 5. CDR3 length: 13 amino acids. Germline V gene data show CDR1 as LNHDA and CDR2 as SQIVND (reference sequence). Study conclusions and caveats: Ex vivo responses were dominated by HLA-C-restricted CMV-specific TCR beta clonotypes. Carriers of CMV and the relevant HLA type were discriminated by public TCR beta frequency.

The receptor was isolated from a human donor in good health (CMV status not recorded). Some clones in this sample may be carry-over from other donors' samples. Material: CD8+ T cells from PBMCs. The chain recombines TRBV19 with TRBJ1-1; 8 bases line up with TRBD1. The CDR3 DNA reads TGTGCCAGTAGACCCAGGGGGCCAACTGAAGCTTTCTTT. Amino acid sequence: CASRPRGPTEAFF.